Sequencing of this TCR beta chain was carried out in a study of blood T cell repertoires in COVID-19. The CDR3 is 12 residues long. CDR1 is MNHNY and CDR2 is SVGAGI in the germline V gene (reference sequence). V was pared by 5 bases and J by 7 bases, with 9 bases between. Generated by immunoSEQ multiplex PCR, the TCRdb table keeps only in-frame clones and is missing some. This sample carries under 350,000 clones, approximately 84% of them seen once, and the ten largest clones take about 4.2%. V is TRBV6-6 and J is TRBJ1-3; the D gene is possibly TRBD1 (6 bases). The specimen sequenced was PBMCs or T cells enriched from blood (not recorded which). The clonotype comes from a man in his thirties or forties who had recovered from COVID-19. The CDR3 coding sequence is TGTGCCAGCAGTGATGACAGGAACACCATATATTTT. Protein: CASSDDRNTIYF.